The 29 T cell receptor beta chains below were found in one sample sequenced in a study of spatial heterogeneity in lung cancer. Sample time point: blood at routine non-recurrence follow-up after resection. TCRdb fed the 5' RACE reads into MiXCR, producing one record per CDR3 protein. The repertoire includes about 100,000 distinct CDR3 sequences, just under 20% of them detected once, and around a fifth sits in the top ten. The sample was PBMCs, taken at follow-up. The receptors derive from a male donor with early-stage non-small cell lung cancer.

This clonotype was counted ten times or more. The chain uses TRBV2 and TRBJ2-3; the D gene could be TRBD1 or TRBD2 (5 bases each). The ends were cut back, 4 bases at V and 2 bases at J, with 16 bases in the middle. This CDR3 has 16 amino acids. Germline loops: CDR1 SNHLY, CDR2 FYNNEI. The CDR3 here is CASSAGTRGATDTQYF. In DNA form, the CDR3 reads TGTGCCAGCAGTGCCGGAACTAGGGGAGCCACAGATACGCAGTATTTT.

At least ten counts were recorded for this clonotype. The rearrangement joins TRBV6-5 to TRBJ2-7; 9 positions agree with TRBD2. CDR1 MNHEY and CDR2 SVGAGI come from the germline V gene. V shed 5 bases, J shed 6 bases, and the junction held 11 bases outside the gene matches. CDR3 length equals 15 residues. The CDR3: CASSPGLAQAREQYF. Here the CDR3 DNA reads TGTGCCAGCAGTCCCGGACTAGCGCAGGCACGCGAGCAGTACTTC.

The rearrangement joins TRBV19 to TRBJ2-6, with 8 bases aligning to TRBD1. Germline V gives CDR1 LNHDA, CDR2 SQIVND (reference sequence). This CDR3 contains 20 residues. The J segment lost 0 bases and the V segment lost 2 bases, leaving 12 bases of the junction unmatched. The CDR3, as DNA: TGTGCCAGTAGTATACCCGGGACAGGTTTCAAGAGCTCTGGGGCCAACGTCCTGACTTTC. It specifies CASSIPGTGFKSSGANVLTF. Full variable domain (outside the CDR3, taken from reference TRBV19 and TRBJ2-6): DGGITQSPKYLFRKEGQNVTLSCEQNLNHDAMYWYRQDPGQGLRLIYYSQIVNDFQKGDIAEGYSVSREKKESFPLTVTSAQKNPTAFYLCASSIPGTGFKSSGANVLTFGAGSRLTVL.

The CDR3, as DNA: TGTGCCAGCAGTTCGACAACGTACAATGAGCAGTTCTTC. The encoded protein is CASSSTTYNEQFF. The chain couples TRBV28 to TRBJ2-1, with D unclear. The length of the CDR3 is 13 residues. Trimming stripped 4 bases from V and 4 bases from J, with 8 bases between. CDR1 MDHEN and CDR2 SYDVKM come from the germline V gene.

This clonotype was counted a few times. CDR3 coding DNA: TGTGCCAGCAGCGTAGGAGCAGCTAAGGGGACTGAAGCTTTCTTT. Its translation is CASSVGAAKGTEAFF. The gene calls are TRBV9 and TRBJ1-1, with TRBD1 as a possible D gene (5 bases). This CDR3 spans 15 amino acids. Trimming removed 0 bases at V and 5 bases at J, with 14 bases between. Germline-derived CDR1 and CDR2 are SGDLS and YYNGEE.

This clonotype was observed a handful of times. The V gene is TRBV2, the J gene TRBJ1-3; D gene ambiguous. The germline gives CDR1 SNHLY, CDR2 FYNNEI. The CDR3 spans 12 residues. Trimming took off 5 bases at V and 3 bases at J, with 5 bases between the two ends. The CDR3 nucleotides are TGTGCCAGCAGTTCAGATGGAAACACCATATATTTT. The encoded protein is CASSSDGNTIYF.

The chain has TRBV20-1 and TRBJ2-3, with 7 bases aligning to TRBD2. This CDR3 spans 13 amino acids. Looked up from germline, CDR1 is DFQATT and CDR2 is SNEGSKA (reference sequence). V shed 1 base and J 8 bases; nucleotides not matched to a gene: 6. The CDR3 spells CSARGTPGGTQYF. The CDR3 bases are TGCAGTGCTAGAGGGACCCCGGGAGGTACGCAGTATTTT.

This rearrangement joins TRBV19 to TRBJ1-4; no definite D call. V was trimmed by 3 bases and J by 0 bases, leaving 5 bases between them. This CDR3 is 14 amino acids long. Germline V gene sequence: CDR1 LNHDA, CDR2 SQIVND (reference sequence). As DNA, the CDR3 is TGTGCCAGTAGTATTAGAGCAACTAATGAAAAACTGTTTTTT. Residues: CASSIRATNEKLFF.

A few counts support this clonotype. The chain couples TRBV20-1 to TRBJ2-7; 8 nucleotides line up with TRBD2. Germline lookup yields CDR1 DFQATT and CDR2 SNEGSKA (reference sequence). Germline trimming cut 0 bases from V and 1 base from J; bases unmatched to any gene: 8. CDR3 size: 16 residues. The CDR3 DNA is TGCAGTGCTAGAGATCTAACCCGGGGGGGTTCCTACGAGCAGTACTTC. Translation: CSARDLTRGGSYEQYF.

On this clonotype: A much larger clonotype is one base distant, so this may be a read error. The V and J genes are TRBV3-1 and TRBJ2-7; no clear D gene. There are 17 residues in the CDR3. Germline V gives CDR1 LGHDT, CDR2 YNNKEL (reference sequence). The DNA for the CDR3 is TGTGCCAGCAGCCACCGACGTAGCTCCGGACGCTCCTTCGAGCAGTACTTC. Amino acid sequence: CASSHRRSSGRSFEQYF.

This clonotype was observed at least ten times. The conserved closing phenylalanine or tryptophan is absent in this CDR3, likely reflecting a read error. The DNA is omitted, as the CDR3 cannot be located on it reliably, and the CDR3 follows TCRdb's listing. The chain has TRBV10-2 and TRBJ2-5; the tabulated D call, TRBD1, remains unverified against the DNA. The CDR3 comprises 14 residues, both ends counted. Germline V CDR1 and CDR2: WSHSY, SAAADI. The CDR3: CASSESMTGAHTSV.

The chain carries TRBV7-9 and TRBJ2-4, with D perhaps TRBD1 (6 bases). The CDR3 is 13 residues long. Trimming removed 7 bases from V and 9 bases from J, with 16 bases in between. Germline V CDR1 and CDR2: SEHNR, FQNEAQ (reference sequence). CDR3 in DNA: TGTGCCAGCAACGGTGGGGGCCCGAGCATTCAGTACTTC. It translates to CASNGGGPSIQYF.

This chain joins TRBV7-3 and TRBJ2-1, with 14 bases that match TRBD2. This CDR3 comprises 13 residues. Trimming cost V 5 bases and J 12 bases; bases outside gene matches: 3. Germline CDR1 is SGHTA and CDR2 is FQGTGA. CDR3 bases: TGTGCCAGCAGCATGGGACTAGCGGGAGTGCAGTTCTTC. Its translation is CASSMGLAGVQFF.

Here the CDR3 DNA reads TGTGCCAGCAGCTTGTACGGGACAGGGGACGTCTATGGCTACACCTTC. This encodes CASSLYGTGDVYGYTF. The rearrangement uses TRBV5-6 and TRBJ1-2, with TRBD1 identical over 10 bases. V lost 1 base to trimming and J lost 4 bases; unmatched junction nucleotides: 7. The germline V gene encodes CDR1 SGHDT and CDR2 YYEEEE. The CDR3 extends over 16 amino acids.

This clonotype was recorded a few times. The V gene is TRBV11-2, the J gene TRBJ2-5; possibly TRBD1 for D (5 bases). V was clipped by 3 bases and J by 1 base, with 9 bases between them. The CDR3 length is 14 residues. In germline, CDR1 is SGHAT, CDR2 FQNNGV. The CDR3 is CASSLRQFQETQYF. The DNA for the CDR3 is TGTGCCAGCAGCTTGCGACAGTTCCAAGAGACCCAGTACTTC.

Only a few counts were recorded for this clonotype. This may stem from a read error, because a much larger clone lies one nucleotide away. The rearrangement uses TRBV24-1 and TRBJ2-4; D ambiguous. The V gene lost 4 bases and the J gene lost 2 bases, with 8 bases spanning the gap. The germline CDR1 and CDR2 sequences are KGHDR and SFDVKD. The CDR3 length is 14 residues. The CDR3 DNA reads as TGTGCCACCAGTGACAAGGAAACCAAAAACATTCAGTACTTC. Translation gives CATSDKETKNIQYF.

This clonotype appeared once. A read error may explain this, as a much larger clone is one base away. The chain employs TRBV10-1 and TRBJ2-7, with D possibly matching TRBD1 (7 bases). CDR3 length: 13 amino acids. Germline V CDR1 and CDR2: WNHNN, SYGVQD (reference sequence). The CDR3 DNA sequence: TGCGACAGCAGCGCAGGGGGGACCTACGAGCAGTACTTC. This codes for CDSSAGGTYEQYF.

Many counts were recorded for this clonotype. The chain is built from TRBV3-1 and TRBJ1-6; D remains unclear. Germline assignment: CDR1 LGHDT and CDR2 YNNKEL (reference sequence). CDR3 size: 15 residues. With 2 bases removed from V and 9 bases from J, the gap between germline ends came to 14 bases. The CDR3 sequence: CASSQRLTTGSPLHF. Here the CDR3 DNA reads TGTGCCAGCAGCCAACGCCTTACCACGGGTTCACCCCTCCACTTT.

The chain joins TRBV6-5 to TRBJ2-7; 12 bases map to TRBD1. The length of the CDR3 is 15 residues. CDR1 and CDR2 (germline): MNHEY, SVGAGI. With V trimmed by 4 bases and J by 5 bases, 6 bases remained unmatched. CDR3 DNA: TGTGCCAGCAGTTCTGCGGGGACAGGGGGCCACGAGCAGTACTTC. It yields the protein CASSSAGTGGHEQYF.

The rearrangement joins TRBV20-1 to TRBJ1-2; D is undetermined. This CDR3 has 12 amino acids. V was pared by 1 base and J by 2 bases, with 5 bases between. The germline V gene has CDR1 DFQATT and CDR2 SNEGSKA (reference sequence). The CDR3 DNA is TGCAGTGCTAGAGGGACCAACTATGGCTACACCTTC. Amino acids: CSARGTNYGYTF.

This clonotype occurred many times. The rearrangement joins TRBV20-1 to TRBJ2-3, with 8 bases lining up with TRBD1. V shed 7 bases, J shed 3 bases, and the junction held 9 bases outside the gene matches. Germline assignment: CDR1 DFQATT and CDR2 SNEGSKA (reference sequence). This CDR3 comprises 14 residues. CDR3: CSGATGEVTDTQYF. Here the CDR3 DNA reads TGCAGTGGTGCGACAGGGGAAGTGACAGATACGCAGTATTTT.

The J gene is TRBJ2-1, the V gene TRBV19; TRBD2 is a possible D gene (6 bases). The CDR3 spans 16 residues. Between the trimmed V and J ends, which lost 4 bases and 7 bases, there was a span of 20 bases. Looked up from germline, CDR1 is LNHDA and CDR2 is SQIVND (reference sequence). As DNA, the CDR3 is TGTGCCAGTAGTAGATCCGGTGAGCGGGCTTGGAATGAGCAGTTCTTC. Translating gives CASSRSGERAWNEQFF.

The CDR3 loop is CASSKTSGFQTYEQYF. The DNA for the CDR3 is TGTGCCAGCAGCAAGACTAGCGGGTTTCAGACCTACGAGCAGTACTTC. The genes are TRBV7-2 and TRBJ2-7; 10 positions match TRBD2. This CDR3 has 16 residues. Germline loops: CDR1 SGHTA, CDR2 FQGNSA. V dropped 5 bases and J dropped 2; count of bases not matched to a gene: 9.

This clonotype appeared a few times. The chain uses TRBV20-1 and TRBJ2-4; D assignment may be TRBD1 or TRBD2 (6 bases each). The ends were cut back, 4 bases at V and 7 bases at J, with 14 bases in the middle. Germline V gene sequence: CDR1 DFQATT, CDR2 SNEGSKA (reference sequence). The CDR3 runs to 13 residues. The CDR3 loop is CSAKAGRGNIQYF. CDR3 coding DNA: TGCAGTGCTAAAGCGGGCAGGGGCAACATTCAGTACTTC.

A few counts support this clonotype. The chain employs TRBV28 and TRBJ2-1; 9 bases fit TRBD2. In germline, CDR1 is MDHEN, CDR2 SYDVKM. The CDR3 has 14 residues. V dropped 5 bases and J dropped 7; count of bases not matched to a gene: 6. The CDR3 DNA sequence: TGTGCCAGCAGTAGGCGGGAGGGCCTGAATGAGCAGTTCTTC. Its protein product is CASSRREGLNEQFF.

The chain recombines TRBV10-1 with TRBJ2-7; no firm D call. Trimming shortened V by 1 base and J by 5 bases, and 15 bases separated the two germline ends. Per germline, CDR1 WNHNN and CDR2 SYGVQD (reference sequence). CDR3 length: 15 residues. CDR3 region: CASSEFPIAYDEQYF. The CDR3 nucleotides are TGCGCCAGCAGTGAGTTCCCCATCGCGTATGACGAGCAGTACTTC.

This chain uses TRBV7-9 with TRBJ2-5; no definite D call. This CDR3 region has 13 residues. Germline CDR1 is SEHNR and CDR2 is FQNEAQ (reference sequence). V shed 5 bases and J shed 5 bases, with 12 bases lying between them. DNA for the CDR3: TGTGCCAGCAGCCAAAGAGAGAGGGAGACCCAGTACTTC. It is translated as CASSQRERETQYF.

For the CDR3, the DNA is TGTGCCAGCAGCCAAAGCCCGGGGTCCTATGAGCAGTTCTTC. Residues: CASSQSPGSYEQFF. The chain recombines TRBV3-1 with TRBJ2-1; D perhaps matches TRBD2 (5 bases). V shed 2 bases and J shed 8 bases, with 13 bases lying between them. The V gene's germline CDR1 is LGHDT and CDR2 YNNKEL (reference sequence). The CDR3 loop spans 14 amino acids.

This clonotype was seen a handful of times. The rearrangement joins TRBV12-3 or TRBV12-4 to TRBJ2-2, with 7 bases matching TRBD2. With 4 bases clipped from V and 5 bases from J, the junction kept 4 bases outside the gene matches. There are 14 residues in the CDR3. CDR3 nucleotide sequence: TGTGCCAGCAGTTCCGGGGGGTTTACCGGGGAGCTGTTTTTT. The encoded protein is CASSSGGFTGELFF.